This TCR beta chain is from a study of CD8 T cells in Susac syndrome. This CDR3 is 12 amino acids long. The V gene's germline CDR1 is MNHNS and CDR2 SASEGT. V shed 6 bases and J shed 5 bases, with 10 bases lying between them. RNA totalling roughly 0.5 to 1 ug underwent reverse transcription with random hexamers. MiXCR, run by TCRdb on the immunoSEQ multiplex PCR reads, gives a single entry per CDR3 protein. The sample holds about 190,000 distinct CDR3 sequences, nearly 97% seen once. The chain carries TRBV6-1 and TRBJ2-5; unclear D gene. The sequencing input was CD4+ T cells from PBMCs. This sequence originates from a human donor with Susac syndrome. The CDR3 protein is CASSPMLETQYF. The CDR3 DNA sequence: TGTGCCAGCAGCCCAATGCTGGAGACCCAGTACTTC.